This T cell receptor delta chain emerged from a study of Vδ1+ human thymocytes. Alphabeta T cells were depleted, then CD3+ Vdelta1+ Vdelta2- thymocytes were FACS-sorted. The CDR3 spans 15 residues. Germline V gene lookup returns CDR1 GEAIGNYY and CDR2 EKD. The V segment lost 3 bases and the J segment 2 bases; nucleotides outside the gene matches: 5. A note on this clone: Its antigen is not identified.

Sequences come from RNA converted to cDNA by reverse transcription. The CDR3 regions were amplified by multiplex PCR from V-gene primers to a constant-region primer. TCRdb applied CATT to the multiplex PCR reads for clone calling. The data show 80,000 or so delta-chain clones, around 32% seen once. The study's findings and limits: Thymic TRG and TRD repertoires appeared highly polyclonal.

What was sequenced was Vdelta1+ gamma-delta thymocytes from the thymus. Indicated subset: FACS-sorted CD3+ TCRalphabeta- TCRVdelta1+ TCRVdelta2- thymocytes. This chain connects TRDV2 to TRDJ1; 10 bases fit TRDD3. The origin of this receptor is a boy in the first two years of life who had congenital heart surgery. CDR3: CACDPWGIKTDKLIF. Here the CDR3 DNA reads TGTGCCTGTGACCCCTGGGGGATAAAAACCGATAAACTCATCTTT.